This T cell receptor delta chain stems from a study of Vδ1+ human thymocytes. Overall study results and limits: Highly polyclonal TRG and TRD repertoires with Gaussian CDR3 length distributions appeared in thymus.

This CDR3 is 18 amino acids long. The germline V gene encodes CDR1 TSWWSYY and CDR2 QGS. V lost 0 bases, J lost 7 bases, and 24 bases lay in between. In the case of this clone: Its antigen is undetermined.

RNA was extracted from the cells and then reverse transcribed. The CDR3 regions were amplified by multiplex PCR from V-gene primers to a constant-region primer. TCRdb reanalyzed the multiplex PCR reads using CATT. Of about 75,000 delta-chain clones in the sample, around 30% were seen once. The sequenced sample consisted of Vdelta1+ gamma-delta thymocytes from the thymus. As to subset: FACS-sorted CD3+ TCRalphabeta- TCRVdelta1+ TCRVdelta2- thymocytes. This clonotype was sampled from a boy under two years old who had congenital heart surgery. This sequence joins TRDV1 and TRDJ1; TRDD2 is a possible D gene (5 bases). CDR3 region: CALGELLRRRPKLGKLIF. CDR3 coding DNA: TGTGCTCTTGGGGAACTCCTACGCCGTCGTCCCAAACTCGGTAAACTCATCTTT.